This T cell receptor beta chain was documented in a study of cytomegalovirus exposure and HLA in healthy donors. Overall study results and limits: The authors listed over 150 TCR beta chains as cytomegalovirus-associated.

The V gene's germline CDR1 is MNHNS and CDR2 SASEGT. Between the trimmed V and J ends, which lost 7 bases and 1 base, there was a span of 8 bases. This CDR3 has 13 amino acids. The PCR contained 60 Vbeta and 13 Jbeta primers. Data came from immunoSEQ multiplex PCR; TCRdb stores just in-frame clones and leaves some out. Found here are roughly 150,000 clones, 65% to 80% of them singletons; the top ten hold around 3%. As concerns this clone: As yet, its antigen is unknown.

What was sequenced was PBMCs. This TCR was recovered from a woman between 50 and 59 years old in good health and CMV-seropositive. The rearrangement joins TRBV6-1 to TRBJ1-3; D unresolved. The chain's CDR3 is CASIQHSGNTIYF. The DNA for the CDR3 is TGTGCCAGCATACAACATTCTGGAAACACCATATATTTT.